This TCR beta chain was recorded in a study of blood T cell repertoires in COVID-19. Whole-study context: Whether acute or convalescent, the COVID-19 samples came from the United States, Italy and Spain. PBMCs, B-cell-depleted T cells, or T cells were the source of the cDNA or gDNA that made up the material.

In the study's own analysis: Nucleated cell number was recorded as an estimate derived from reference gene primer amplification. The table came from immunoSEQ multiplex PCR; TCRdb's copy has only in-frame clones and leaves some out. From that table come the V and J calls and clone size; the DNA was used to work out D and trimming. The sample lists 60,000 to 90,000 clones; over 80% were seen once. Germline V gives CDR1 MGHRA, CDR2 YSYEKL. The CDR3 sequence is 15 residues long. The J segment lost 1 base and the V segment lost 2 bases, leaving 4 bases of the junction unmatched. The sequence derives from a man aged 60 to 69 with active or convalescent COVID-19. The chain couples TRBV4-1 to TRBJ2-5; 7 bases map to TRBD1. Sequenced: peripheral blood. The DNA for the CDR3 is TGCGCCAGCAGCCAAACCGGACAGGTCCAAGAGACCCAGTACTTC. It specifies CASSQTGQVQETQYF.